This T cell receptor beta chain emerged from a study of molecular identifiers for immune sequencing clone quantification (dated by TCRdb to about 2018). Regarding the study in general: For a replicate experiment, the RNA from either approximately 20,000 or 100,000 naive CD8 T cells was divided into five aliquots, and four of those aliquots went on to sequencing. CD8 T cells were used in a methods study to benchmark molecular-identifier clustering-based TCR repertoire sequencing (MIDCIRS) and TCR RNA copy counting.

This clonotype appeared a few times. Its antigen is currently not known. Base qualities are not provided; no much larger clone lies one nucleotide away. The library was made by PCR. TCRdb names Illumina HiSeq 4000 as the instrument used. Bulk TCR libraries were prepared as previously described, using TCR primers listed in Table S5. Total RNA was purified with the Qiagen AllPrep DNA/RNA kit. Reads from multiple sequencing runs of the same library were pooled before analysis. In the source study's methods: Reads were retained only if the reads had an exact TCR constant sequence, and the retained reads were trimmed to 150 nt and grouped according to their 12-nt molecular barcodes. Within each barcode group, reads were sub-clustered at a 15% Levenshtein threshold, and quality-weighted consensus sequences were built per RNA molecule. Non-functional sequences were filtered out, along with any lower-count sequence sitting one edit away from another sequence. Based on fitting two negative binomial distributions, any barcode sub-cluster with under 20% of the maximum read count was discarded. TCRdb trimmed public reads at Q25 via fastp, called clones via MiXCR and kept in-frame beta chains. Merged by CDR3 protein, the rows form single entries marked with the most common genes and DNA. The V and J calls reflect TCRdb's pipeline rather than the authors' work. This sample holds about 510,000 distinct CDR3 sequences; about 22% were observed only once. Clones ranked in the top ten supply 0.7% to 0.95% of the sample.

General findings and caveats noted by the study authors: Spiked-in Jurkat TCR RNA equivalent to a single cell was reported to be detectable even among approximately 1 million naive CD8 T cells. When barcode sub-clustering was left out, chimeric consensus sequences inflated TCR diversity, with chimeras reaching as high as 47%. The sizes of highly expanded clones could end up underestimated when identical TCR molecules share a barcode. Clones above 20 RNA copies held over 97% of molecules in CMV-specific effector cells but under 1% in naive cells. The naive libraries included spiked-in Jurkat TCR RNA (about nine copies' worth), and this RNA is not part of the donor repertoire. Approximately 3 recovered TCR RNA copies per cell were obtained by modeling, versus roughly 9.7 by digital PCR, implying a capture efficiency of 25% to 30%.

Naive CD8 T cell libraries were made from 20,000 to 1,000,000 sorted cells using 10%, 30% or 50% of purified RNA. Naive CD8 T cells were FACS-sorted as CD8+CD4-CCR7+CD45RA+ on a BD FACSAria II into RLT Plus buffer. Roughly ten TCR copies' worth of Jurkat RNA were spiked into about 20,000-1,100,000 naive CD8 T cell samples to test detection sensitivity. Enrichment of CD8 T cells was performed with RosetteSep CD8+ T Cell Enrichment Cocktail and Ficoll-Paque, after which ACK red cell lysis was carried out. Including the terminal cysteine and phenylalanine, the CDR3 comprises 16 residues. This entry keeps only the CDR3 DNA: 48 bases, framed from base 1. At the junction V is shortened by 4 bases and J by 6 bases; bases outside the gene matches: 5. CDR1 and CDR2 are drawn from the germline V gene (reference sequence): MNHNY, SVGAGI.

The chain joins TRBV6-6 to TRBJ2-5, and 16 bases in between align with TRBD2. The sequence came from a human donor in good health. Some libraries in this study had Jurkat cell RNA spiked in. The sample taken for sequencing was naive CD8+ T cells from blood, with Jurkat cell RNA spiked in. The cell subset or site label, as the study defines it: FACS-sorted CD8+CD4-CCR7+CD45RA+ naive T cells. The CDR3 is CASSLGLAGGRKTQYF. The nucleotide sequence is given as TGTGCCAGCAGTTTGGGACTAGCGGGGGGGCGGAAGACCCAGTACTTC.